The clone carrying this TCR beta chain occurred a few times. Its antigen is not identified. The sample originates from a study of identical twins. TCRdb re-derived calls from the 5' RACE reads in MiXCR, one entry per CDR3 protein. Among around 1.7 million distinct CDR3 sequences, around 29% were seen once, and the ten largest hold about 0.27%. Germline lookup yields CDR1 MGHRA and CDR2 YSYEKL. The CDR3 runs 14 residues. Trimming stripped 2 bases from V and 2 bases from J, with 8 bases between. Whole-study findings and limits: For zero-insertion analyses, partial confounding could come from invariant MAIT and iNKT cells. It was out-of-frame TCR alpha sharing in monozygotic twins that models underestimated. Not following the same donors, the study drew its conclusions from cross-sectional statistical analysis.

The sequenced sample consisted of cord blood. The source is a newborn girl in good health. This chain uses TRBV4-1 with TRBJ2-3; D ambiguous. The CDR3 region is CASSQLGDTDTQYF. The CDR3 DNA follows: TGCGCCAGCAGCCAACTAGGAGACACAGATACGCAGTATTTT.